This passage covers 7 T cell receptor beta chains from one sample sequenced in a study of technical replicates of blood from a handful of donors (TCRdb year 2017). Library generation was performed with the immunoSEQ multiplex PCR assay. In its TCRdb copy, this immuneACCESS table keeps in-frame sequences only and misses some clones. Where compared with another copy, unresolved V genes explain less than half of these, and the others have no known cause. The sample includes around 63,000 clones, with roughly 98% observed a single time. Around 0.16% of the sample is in the top ten clones. Sequenced: T cells isolated from PBMCs. The receptors stem from a human donor in good health.

This chain's CDR3 is CALDQGANYGYTF. The CDR3 DNA follows: TGTGCCTTAGACCAGGGGGCTAACTATGGCTACACCTTC. The chain joins TRBV30 to TRBJ1-2; 7 bases are a match to TRBD1. The CDR3 length is 13 residues. CDR1 is GTSNPN and CDR2 is SVGIG in the germline V gene (reference sequence). V lost 7 bases and J lost 0; bases outside the gene matches: 5.

CDR3 amino acids: CSVAGPLLAEGTDTQYF. CDR3 DNA sequence: TGCAGCGTTGCGGGGCCCCTACTAGCGGAGGGCACAGATACGCAGTATTTT. This chain links TRBV29-1 with TRBJ2-3, with TRBD2 matching 8 bases. The CDR3 length is 17 residues. Per the germline V gene, CDR1 is SQVTM and CDR2 is ANQGSEA. V trimming: 4 bases; J trimming: 1 base; junction bases outside the gene matches: 13.

The rearrangement links TRBV13 to TRBJ2-7, with TRBD2 matching 7 bases. Germline loops: CDR1 PRHDT, CDR2 FYEKMQ (reference sequence). J was trimmed by 3 bases and V by 2 bases; bases with no gene match: 4. This CDR3 spans 14 amino acids. The CDR3 coding sequence is TGTGCCAGCAGCTTACAGGGAGGGGACTACGAGCAGTACTTC. It encodes CASSLQGGDYEQYF. Drawing the rest from reference TRBV13 and TRBJ2-7, the complete variable domain is AAGVIQSPRHLIKEKRETATLKCYPIPRHDTVYWYQQGPGQDPQFLISFYEKMQSDKGSIPDRFSAQQFSDYHSELNMSSLELGDSALYFCASSLQGGDYEQYFGPGTRLTVT.

The chain has TRBV29-1 and TRBJ1-1; TRBD1 might be the D (6 bases). Germline V gene data show CDR1 as SQVTM and CDR2 as ANQGSEA. The V end was cut by 4 bases, the J end by 1 base, with 10 bases between. The CDR3 loop spans 13 amino acids. The chain's CDR3 is CSVAGAPNTEAFF. The CDR3 DNA sequence: TGCAGCGTTGCAGGGGCCCCGAACACTGAAGCTTTCTTT.

The V and J genes are TRBV25-1 and TRBJ1-2; maybe TRBD1 (5 bases). Deletions cut 4 bases from V and 5 bases from J, with 14 bases between. Germline V gives CDR1 MGHDK, CDR2 SYGVNS. CDR3 length: 14 amino acids. The CDR3 sequence: CASSGGGGVYGYTF. In nucleotides, the CDR3 is TGTGCCAGCAGTGGGGGCGGAGGGGTATATGGCTACACCTTC.

The chain joins TRBV10-1 to TRBJ2-7; possibly TRBD2 for D (5 bases). V was shortened by 3 bases and J by 3 bases, with 12 bases between the two germline ends. CDR3 length: 14 residues. CDR1 is WNHNN and CDR2 is SYGVQD in the germline V gene (reference sequence). In DNA, the CDR3 is TGCGCCAGCAGTGAATACGGGGAAAACTACGAGCAGTACTTC. Translating it yields CASSEYGENYEQYF.

This chain connects TRBV19 to TRBJ2-3, with 8 positions matching TRBD1. The CDR3 spans 15 residues. Trimming cost V 6 bases and J 3 bases; bases outside gene matches: 8. Germline CDR1 LNHDA, CDR2 SQIVND (reference sequence). The CDR3 loop reads CASSPTGERTDTQYF. The CDR3 DNA sequence: TGTGCCAGTAGCCCGACAGGGGAGCGAACAGATACGCAGTATTTT.